This is a list of T cell receptor beta chains from one sample in a study of T cells in Graves' hyperthyroidism and ophthalmopathy. TCRdb passed the multiplex PCR reads through MiXCR, listing each CDR3 protein once. The repertoire has around 600,000 distinct CDR3 sequences, around 15% of them found once; the top ten carry roughly 3.3%. The sequenced sample consisted of blood. The receptors originated from a woman aged 40 to 49 with Graves' ophthalmopathy. Both conserved end residues are part of each CDR3. Fields, in order: CDR3 DNA, CDR3 protein, V gene, J gene, clone size, D gene, CDR3 length. D genes are given only for firm matches. Rows give clone size only sometimes, using once, few, many, or a class for an expanded clone.

CDR3 DNA: TGCGCCAGCAGTCAGGGGGTACTAAACACCGGGGAGCTGTTTTTT
CDR3 protein: CASSQGVLNTGELFF
V gene: TRBV10-2
J gene: TRBJ2-2
clone size: many
D gene: TRBD1
CDR3 length: 15

CDR3 DNA: TGTGCCAGCAGCCAGACAGGGGCGCCCCTCCACTTT
CDR3 protein: CASSQTGAPLHF
V gene: TRBV3-1
J gene: TRBJ1-6
clone size: many
D gene: TRBD1
CDR3 length: 12

CDR3 DNA: TGCAGCGTAAGCCGGGACCACGCAGGAGGTGAGCAGTTCTTC
CDR3 protein: CSVSRDHAGGEQFF
V gene: TRBV29-1
J gene: TRBJ2-1
clone size: many
D gene: NA
CDR3 length: 14

CDR3 DNA: TGTGCCAGCAGTGTGGGACTAGAGAAGACCCAGTACTTC
CDR3 protein: CASSVGLEKTQYF
V gene: TRBV2
J gene: TRBJ2-5
clone size: many
D gene: TRBD2
CDR3 length: 13

CDR3 DNA: TGTGCCAGCTCAGAGGGACAGAATTCCCCCGAGCAGTACTTC
CDR3 protein: CASSEGQNSPEQYF
V gene: TRBV18
J gene: TRBJ2-7
clone size: NA
D gene: TRBD1
CDR3 length: 14

CDR3 DNA: TGTGCCAGCAGCCAAGATCGGCCATGGACAAACTACAATGAGCAGTTCTTC
CDR3 protein: CASSQDRPWTNYNEQFF
V gene: TRBV14
J gene: TRBJ2-1
clone size: NA
D gene: NA
CDR3 length: 17

CDR3 DNA: TGCGCCAGCAGCTCTGGGAGGACAGGGGGCTTGTCCAACACCGGGGAGCTGTTTTTT
CDR3 protein: CASSSGRTGGLSNTGELFF
V gene: TRBV5-1
J gene: TRBJ2-2
clone size: few
D gene: TRBD1
CDR3 length: 19

CDR3 DNA: TGCAGCTTCTCCGGGGACTTTTTGTCCTACAATGAGCAGTTCTTC
CDR3 protein: CSFSGDFLSYNEQFF
V gene: TRBV20-1
J gene: TRBJ2-1
clone size: NA
D gene: NA
CDR3 length: 15

CDR3 DNA: TGTGCCAGCAGTGAAACCGGGACAGCCCTAGAAAAACTGTTTTTT
CDR3 protein: CASSETGTALEKLFF
V gene: TRBV6-1
J gene: TRBJ1-4
clone size: NA
D gene: TRBD1
CDR3 length: 15

CDR3 DNA: TGTGCCAGCAGCCAGGCGACAGGGATGGGCACTGAAGCTTTCTTT
CDR3 protein: CASSQATGMGTEAFF
V gene: TRBV3-1
J gene: TRBJ1-1
clone size: NA
D gene: TRBD1
CDR3 length: 15

CDR3 DNA: TGTGCCAGCAGTTTTATAGTAGAACACGAGCAGTACTTC
CDR3 protein: CASSFIVEHEQYF
V gene: TRBV6-2/TRBV6-3
J gene: TRBJ2-7
clone size: NA
D gene: NA
CDR3 length: 13

CDR3 DNA: TGTGCCAGCACTAAACAGGATCCGTGGGATACGCAGTATTTT
CDR3 protein: CASTKQDPWDTQYF
V gene: TRBV27
J gene: TRBJ2-3
clone size: NA
D gene: NA
CDR3 length: 14

CDR3 DNA: TGTGCCAGCAGTCCGACAGTCGTCTATGGCTACACCTTC
CDR3 protein: CASSPTVVYGYTF
V gene: TRBV5-8
J gene: TRBJ1-2
clone size: many
D gene: NA
CDR3 length: 13

CDR3 DNA: TGTGCCAGCACCTCGGGGAGAACCCTGAACACTGAAGCTTTCTTT
CDR3 protein: CASTSGRTLNTEAFF
V gene: TRBV5-5
J gene: TRBJ1-1
clone size: few
D gene: NA
CDR3 length: 15

CDR3 DNA: TGTGCCAGCAGCTTAATCCGAGGCCACATTCAGTACTTC
CDR3 protein: CASSLIRGHIQYF
V gene: TRBV7-6
J gene: TRBJ2-4
clone size: many
D gene: NA
CDR3 length: 13

CDR3 DNA: TGTGCCTGGAGGGCAGTCTCTGGGGCCAACGTCCTGACTTTC
CDR3 protein: CAWRAVSGANVLTF
V gene: TRBV30
J gene: TRBJ2-6
clone size: few
D gene: NA
CDR3 length: 14

CDR3 DNA: TGTGCCAGTAGTATAAGGGCAACTGGGAACACTGAAGCTTTCTTT
CDR3 protein: CASSIRATGNTEAFF
V gene: TRBV19
J gene: TRBJ1-1
clone size: NA
D gene: NA
CDR3 length: 15

CDR3 DNA: TGTGCCAGCAGCCGACAGGGGGCGTCACTTAAAGAGGGCTACACCTTC
CDR3 protein: CASSRQGASLKEGYTF
V gene: TRBV7-2
J gene: TRBJ1-2
clone size: many
D gene: TRBD1
CDR3 length: 16

CDR3 DNA: TGCAGTGCTGATGGCGTAGGTCGGGAGAACTCCTACAATGAGCAGTTCTTC
CDR3 protein: CSADGVGRENSYNEQFF
V gene: TRBV20-1
J gene: TRBJ2-1
clone size: NA
D gene: NA
CDR3 length: 17

CDR3 DNA: TGTGCCAGCAGTAATCCGTTTGCGGGAGGAAGGGAGCTGTTTTTT
CDR3 protein: CASSNPFAGGRELFF
V gene: TRBV6-5
J gene: TRBJ2-2
clone size: NA
D gene: TRBD2
CDR3 length: 15

CDR3 DNA: TGCGCCAGCAGCCAAGATCCAGGGAGCCTTGGGGATGAAAAACTGTTTTTT
CDR3 protein: CASSQDPGSLGDEKLFF
V gene: TRBV4-1
J gene: TRBJ1-4
clone size: NA
D gene: NA
CDR3 length: 17

CDR3 DNA: TGTGCCAGCAGCCTCGGACAGGGGGCGGATGAAAAACTGTTTTTT
CDR3 protein: CASSLGQGADEKLFF
V gene: TRBV28
J gene: TRBJ1-4
clone size: NA
D gene: TRBD1
CDR3 length: 15

CDR3 DNA: TGTGCCAGCAGTTACGCAGGGGGATCCTCCTACGAGCAGTACTTC
CDR3 protein: CASSYAGGSSYEQYF
V gene: TRBV6-5
J gene: TRBJ2-7
clone size: many
D gene: TRBD1
CDR3 length: 15

CDR3 DNA: TGTGCCAGCAGTTTATGGGCAGGGAGGAGCACTGAAGCTTTCTTT
CDR3 protein: CASSLWAGRSTEAFF
V gene: TRBV28
J gene: TRBJ1-1
clone size: many
D gene: NA
CDR3 length: 15

CDR3 DNA: TGTGCCAGCAGTCTCGGGACAGGGGTTTTTAGAGAGCAGTACTTC
CDR3 protein: CASSLGTGVFREQYF
V gene: TRBV28
J gene: TRBJ2-7
clone size: NA
D gene: TRBD1
CDR3 length: 15

CDR3 DNA: TGTGCCAGCAGTCGCAGCGGGAGTAAGTACAATGAGCAGTTCTTC
CDR3 protein: CASSRSGSKYNEQFF
V gene: TRBV4-2
J gene: TRBJ2-1
clone size: NA
D gene: TRBD2
CDR3 length: 15

CDR3 DNA: TGCAGCGTTGAAGTAACCGGGACTAGCTCCTACAATGAGCAGTTCTTC
CDR3 protein: CSVEVTGTSSYNEQFF
V gene: TRBV29-1
J gene: TRBJ2-1
clone size: NA
D gene: TRBD2
CDR3 length: 16

CDR3 DNA: TGTGCCAGCAGCTTTAGCGGGGGACCACAAGAGACCCAGTACTTC
CDR3 protein: CASSFSGGPQETQYF
V gene: TRBV11-2
J gene: TRBJ2-5
clone size: many
D gene: TRBD2
CDR3 length: 15

CDR3 DNA: TGTGCCAGCAGTGGGGGGCGTAGCTCCTACGAGCAGTACTTC
CDR3 protein: CASSGGRSSYEQYF
V gene: TRBV27
J gene: TRBJ2-7
clone size: many
D gene: NA
CDR3 length: 14

CDR3 DNA: TGCAGTGCTAGAGGGGGGATCGGGGCCAACGTCCTGACTTTC
CDR3 protein: CSARGGIGANVLTF
V gene: TRBV20-1
J gene: TRBJ2-6
clone size: many
D gene: NA
CDR3 length: 14

CDR3 DNA: TGCAGTGCTCCACCGGGTACCAAAAACATTCAGTACTTC
CDR3 protein: CSAPPGTKNIQYF
V gene: TRBV20-1
J gene: TRBJ2-4
clone size: few
D gene: NA
CDR3 length: 13

CDR3 DNA: TGCAGTGCTAAGAGTGGGAATCAGCCCCAGCATTTT
CDR3 protein: CSAKSGNQPQHF
V gene: TRBV20-1
J gene: TRBJ1-5
clone size: NA
D gene: NA
CDR3 length: 12

CDR3 DNA: TGTGCCTGGAGTGTAGGCTATTTAGGCTCCTATAATTCACCCCTCCACTTT
CDR3 protein: CAWSVGYLGSYNSPLHF
V gene: TRBV30
J gene: TRBJ1-6
clone size: many
D gene: NA
CDR3 length: 17

CDR3 DNA: TGTGCCACCAGTGACCCGACAGGGAGCTCCTACAATGAGCAGTTCTTC
CDR3 protein: CATSDPTGSSYNEQFF
V gene: TRBV24-1
J gene: TRBJ2-1
clone size: many
D gene: TRBD1
CDR3 length: 16

CDR3 DNA: TGCAGCGGAGGGCAGGGGGACAACAATGAGCAGTTCTTC
CDR3 protein: CSGGQGDNNEQFF
V gene: TRBV20-1
J gene: TRBJ2-1
clone size: few
D gene: NA
CDR3 length: 13

CDR3 DNA: TGTGCCAGCAGCCCACAGGGGGGCTCTGGAAACACCATATATTTT
CDR3 protein: CASSPQGGSGNTIYF
V gene: TRBV7-9
J gene: TRBJ1-3
clone size: few
D gene: TRBD1
CDR3 length: 15

CDR3 DNA: TGTGCCAGCAGTCCAACGGGTCAGACAGTCCCTGATGAAGCTTTCTTT
CDR3 protein: CASSPTGQTVPDEAFF
V gene: TRBV12-3/TRBV12-4
J gene: TRBJ1-1
clone size: many
D gene: NA
CDR3 length: 16

CDR3 DNA: TGTGCCAGCAGTTCCCAACTAGCGATACAAGAGACCCAGTACTTC
CDR3 protein: CASSSQLAIQETQYF
V gene: TRBV28
J gene: TRBJ2-5
clone size: few
D gene: TRBD2
CDR3 length: 15

CDR3 DNA: TGTGCCAGCCTGGACAGAAGCACAGATACGCAGTATTTT
CDR3 protein: CASLDRSTDTQYF
V gene: TRBV3-1
J gene: TRBJ2-3
clone size: many
D gene: NA
CDR3 length: 13

CDR3 DNA: TGTGCCAGCAGCCAGGGGACTAGCGGGGCCGAAGAGACCCAGTACTTC
CDR3 protein: CASSQGTSGAEETQYF
V gene: TRBV3-1
J gene: TRBJ2-5
clone size: many
D gene: TRBD2
CDR3 length: 16

CDR3 DNA: TGTGCCAGCAGTGGACTTACTAGCGGCATCTCCTACGAGCAGTACTTC
CDR3 protein: CASSGLTSGISYEQYF
V gene: TRBV2
J gene: TRBJ2-7
clone size: NA
D gene: TRBD2
CDR3 length: 16

CDR3 DNA: TGTGCCTGGTCCGCGAGTTTCGGTCAGCCCCAGCATTTT
CDR3 protein: CAWSASFGQPQHF
V gene: TRBV30
J gene: TRBJ1-5
clone size: many
D gene: NA
CDR3 length: 13

CDR3 DNA: TGTGCCAGCAGCCGCAGGACAGGGATCGAGACCCAGTACTTC
CDR3 protein: CASSRRTGIETQYF
V gene: TRBV7-2
J gene: TRBJ2-5
clone size: NA
D gene: TRBD1
CDR3 length: 14

CDR3 DNA: TGTGCCAGCAAACTAGCGGGAGTACAGGGAGAGACCCAGTACTTC
CDR3 protein: CASKLAGVQGETQYF
V gene: TRBV6-1
J gene: TRBJ2-5
clone size: NA
D gene: TRBD2
CDR3 length: 15

CDR3 DNA: TGTGCCAGCAGTTACTCCGGGACAGGGGTCGAGGAGCAGTACTTC
CDR3 protein: CASSYSGTGVEEQYF
V gene: TRBV6-5
J gene: TRBJ2-7
clone size: NA
D gene: TRBD1
CDR3 length: 15

CDR3 DNA: TGCAGTGCCCTCGGAGGCACAGATACGCAGTATTTT
CDR3 protein: CSALGGTDTQYF
V gene: TRBV20-1
J gene: TRBJ2-3
clone size: many
D gene: NA
CDR3 length: 12

CDR3 DNA: TGTGCCAGCAGGCTTTTGGAGGGACAGACTACCGGTTCACCCCTCCACTTT
CDR3 protein: CASRLLEGQTTGSPLHF
V gene: TRBV6-1
J gene: TRBJ1-6
clone size: few
D gene: TRBD1
CDR3 length: 17

CDR3 DNA: TGTGCCAGCAGCCCACGACAGGGGGCGCTTGGCTACACCTTC
CDR3 protein: CASSPRQGALGYTF
V gene: TRBV6-1
J gene: TRBJ1-2
clone size: NA
D gene: TRBD1
CDR3 length: 14

CDR3 DNA: TGTGCCAGTAGCCAGGGAAATAGCTACGAGCAGTACTTC
CDR3 protein: CASSQGNSYEQYF
V gene: TRBV19
J gene: TRBJ2-7
clone size: NA
D gene: NA
CDR3 length: 13

CDR3 DNA: TGCAGTGCTAGAGTAGGAGCGGAGACCCAGTACTTC
CDR3 protein: CSARVGAETQYF
V gene: TRBV20-1
J gene: TRBJ2-5
clone size: many
D gene: NA
CDR3 length: 12

CDR3 DNA: TGTGCCAGCAGTGGGACAGGGCGGTCGACCCAGTACTTC
CDR3 protein: CASSGTGRSTQYF
V gene: TRBV6-1
J gene: TRBJ2-5
clone size: many
D gene: TRBD1
CDR3 length: 13